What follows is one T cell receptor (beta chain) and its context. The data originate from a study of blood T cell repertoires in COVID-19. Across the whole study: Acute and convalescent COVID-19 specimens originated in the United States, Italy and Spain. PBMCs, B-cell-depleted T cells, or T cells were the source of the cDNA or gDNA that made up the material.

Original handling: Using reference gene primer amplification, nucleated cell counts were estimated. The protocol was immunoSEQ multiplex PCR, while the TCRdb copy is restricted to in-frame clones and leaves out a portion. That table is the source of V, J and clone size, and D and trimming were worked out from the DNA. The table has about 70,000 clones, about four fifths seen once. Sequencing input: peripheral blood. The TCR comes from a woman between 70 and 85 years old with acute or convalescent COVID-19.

For the CDR3, the DNA is TGTGCCAGTAGTATTGGGGGACCTCGGGAGGAGCAGTACTTC. Translated: CASSIGGPREEQYF. The V gene is TRBV19, the J gene TRBJ2-7; TRBD2 might be the D (6 bases). This CDR3 has 14 residues. Germline CDR1 and CDR2: LNHDA and SQIVND (reference sequence). Trimming stripped 3 bases from V and 7 bases from J, with 16 bases between.